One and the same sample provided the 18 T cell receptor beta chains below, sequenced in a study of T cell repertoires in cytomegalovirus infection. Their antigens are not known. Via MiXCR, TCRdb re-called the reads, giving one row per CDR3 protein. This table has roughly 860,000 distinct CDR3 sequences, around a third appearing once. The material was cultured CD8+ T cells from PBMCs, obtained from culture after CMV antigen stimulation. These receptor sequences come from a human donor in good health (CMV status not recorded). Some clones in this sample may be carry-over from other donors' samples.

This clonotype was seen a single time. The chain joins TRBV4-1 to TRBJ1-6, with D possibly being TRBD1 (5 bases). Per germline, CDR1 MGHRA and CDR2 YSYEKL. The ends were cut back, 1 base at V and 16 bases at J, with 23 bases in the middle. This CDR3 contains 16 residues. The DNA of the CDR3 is TGCGCCAGCAGCCAAGCCCCCGGGACGGCAGCCTTTCCACTCCACTTT. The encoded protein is CASSQAPGTAAFPLHF.

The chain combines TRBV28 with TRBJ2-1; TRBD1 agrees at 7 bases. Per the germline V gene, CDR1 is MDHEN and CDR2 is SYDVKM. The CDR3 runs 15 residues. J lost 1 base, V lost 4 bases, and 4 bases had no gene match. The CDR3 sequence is CASSSGQWSYNEQFF. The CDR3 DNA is TGTGCCAGCAGTTCGGGACAGTGGTCCTACAATGAGCAGTTCTTC. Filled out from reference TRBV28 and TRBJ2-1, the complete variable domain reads DVKVTQSSRYLVKRTGEKVFLECVQDMDHENMFWYRQDPGLGLRLIYFSYDVKMKEKGDIPEGYSVSREKKERFSLILESASTNQTSMYLCASSSGQWSYNEQFFGPGTRLTVL.

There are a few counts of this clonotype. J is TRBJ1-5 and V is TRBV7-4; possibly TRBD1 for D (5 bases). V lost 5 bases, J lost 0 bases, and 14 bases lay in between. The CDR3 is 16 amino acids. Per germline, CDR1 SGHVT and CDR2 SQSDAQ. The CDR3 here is CASSNTHQGSNQPQHF. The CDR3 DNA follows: TGTGCCAGCAGCAACACACATCAGGGTAGCAATCAGCCCCAGCATTTT.

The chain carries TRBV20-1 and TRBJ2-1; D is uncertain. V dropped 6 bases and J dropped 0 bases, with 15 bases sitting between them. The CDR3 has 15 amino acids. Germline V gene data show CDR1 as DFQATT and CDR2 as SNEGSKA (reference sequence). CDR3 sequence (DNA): TGCAGTGCACTCCCGACTGTAAGCTCCTACAATGAGCAGTTCTTC. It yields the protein CSALPTVSSYNEQFF.

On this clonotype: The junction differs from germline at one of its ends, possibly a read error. CDR3 DNA: TGTGCTAGCAGCCCCGGGGAACCCTCCTACAATGAGCAGTTCTTC. Translated: CASSPGEPSYNEQFF. The rearrangement joins TRBV7-6 to TRBJ2-1; tentative D call: TRBD2 (5 bases). Germline V gene data show CDR1 as SGHVS and CDR2 as FNYEAQ. CDR3 length equals 15 residues.

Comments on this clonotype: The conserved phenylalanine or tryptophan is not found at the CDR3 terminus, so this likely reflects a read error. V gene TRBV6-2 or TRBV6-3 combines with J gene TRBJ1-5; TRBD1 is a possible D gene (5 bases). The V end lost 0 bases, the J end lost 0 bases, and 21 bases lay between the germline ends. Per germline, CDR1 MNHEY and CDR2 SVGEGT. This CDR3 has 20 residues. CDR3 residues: CASSYSTVFGAVDSNQPQHS. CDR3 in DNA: TGTGCCAGCAGTTACTCGACGGTATTCGGGGCCGTTGATAGCAATCAGCCCCAGCATTCT.

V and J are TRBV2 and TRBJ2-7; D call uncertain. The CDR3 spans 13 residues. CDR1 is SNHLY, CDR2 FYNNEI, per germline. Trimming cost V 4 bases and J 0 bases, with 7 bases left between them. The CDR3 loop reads CASSGQHSYEQYV. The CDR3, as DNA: TGTGCCAGCAGTGGGCAGCACTCCTACGAGCAGTACGTC.

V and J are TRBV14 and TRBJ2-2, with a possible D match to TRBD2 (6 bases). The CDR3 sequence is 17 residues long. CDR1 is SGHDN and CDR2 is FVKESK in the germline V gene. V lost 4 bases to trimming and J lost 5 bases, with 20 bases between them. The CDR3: CASSPPSGGLDTGELFF. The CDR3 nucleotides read TGTGCCAGCAGCCCTCCGTCAGGAGGGTTGGATACCGGGGAGCTGTTTTTT.

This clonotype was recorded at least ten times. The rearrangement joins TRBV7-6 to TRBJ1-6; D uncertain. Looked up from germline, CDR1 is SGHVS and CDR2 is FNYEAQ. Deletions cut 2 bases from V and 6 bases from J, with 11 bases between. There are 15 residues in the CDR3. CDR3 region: CASSLTRGLNSPLHF. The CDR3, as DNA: TGTGCCAGCAGCTTAACCCGAGGGCTTAATTCACCCCTCCACTTT.

As DNA, the CDR3 is TGTGCCAGCAGTGAATTGAAACAGGCCACGTACGAGCAGTACTTC. Protein: CASSELKQATYEQYF. The J gene is TRBJ2-7, the V gene TRBV6-1; D perhaps matches TRBD1 (5 bases). Germline V CDR1 and CDR2: MNHNS, SASEGT. This CDR3 has 15 amino acids. V was clipped by 2 bases and J by 4 bases, with 15 bases between them.

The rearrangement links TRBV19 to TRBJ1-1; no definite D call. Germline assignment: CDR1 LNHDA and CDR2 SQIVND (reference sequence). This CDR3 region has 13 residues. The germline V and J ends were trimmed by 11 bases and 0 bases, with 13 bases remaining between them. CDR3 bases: TGTGCCTGTGGGCAGATCATGAACACTGAAGCTTTCTTT. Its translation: CACGQIMNTEAFF. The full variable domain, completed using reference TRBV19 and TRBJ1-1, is DGGITQSPKYLFRKEGQNVTLSCEQNLNHDAMYWYRQDPGQGLRLIYYSQIVNDFQKGDIAEGYSVSREKKESFPLTVTSAQKNPTAFYLCACGQIMNTEAFFGQGTRLTVV.

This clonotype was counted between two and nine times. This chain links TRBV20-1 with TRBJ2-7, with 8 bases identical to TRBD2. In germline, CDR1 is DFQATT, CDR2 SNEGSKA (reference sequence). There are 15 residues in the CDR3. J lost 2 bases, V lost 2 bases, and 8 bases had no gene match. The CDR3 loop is CSARIPAGETYEQYF. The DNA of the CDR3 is TGCAGTGCTAGAATCCCAGCGGGGGAGACCTACGAGCAGTACTTC.

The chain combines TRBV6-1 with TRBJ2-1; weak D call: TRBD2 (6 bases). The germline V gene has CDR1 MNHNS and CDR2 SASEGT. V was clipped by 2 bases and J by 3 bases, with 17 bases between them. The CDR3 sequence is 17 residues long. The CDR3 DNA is TGTGCCAGCAGTGAATCTATACCGGGACTCAACTACAATGAGCAGTTCTTC. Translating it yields CASSESIPGLNYNEQFF.

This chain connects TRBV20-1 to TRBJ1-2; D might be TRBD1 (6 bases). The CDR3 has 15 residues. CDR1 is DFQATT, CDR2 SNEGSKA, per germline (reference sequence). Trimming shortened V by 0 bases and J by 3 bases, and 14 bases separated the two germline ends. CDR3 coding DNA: TGCAGTGCTAGAGAGGGGGCGGAGGGGCACTATGGCTACACCTTC. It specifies CSAREGAEGHYGYTF.

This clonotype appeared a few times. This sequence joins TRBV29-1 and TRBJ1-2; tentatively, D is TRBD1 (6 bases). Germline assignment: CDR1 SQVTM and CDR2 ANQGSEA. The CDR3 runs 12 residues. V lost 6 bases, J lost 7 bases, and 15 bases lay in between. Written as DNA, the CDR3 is TGCAGCGTCCAGGGGCCGGTGGTTGGCTACACCTTC. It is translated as CSVQGPVVGYTF.

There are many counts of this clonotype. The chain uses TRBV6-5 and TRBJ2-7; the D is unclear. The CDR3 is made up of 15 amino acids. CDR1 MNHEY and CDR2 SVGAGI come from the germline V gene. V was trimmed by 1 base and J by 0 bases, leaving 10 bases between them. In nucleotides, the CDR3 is TGTGCCAGCAGTTACTGGCATTCGGACTCCTACGAGCAGTACTTC. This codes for CASSYWHSDSYEQYF.

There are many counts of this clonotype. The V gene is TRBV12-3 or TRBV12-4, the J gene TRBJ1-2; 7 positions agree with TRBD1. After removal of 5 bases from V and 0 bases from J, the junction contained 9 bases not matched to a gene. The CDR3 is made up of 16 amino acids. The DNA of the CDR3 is TGTGCCAGCAGTCCGGCAGGGGGGACCCCTAACTATGGCTACACCTTC. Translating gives CASSPAGGTPNYGYTF.

CDR3 sequence: CASSREVAGGAKNIQYF. The CDR3, as DNA: TGTGCCAGCAGTCGCGAGGTAGCGGGGGGCGCCAAAAACATTCAGTACTTC. The chain links TRBV6-1 to TRBJ2-4; 10 bases line up with TRBD2. Unmatched junction bases numbered 8, after V lost 5 bases and J lost 1 base. This CDR3 region has 17 residues. From germline, CDR1 is MNHNS and CDR2 SASEGT.